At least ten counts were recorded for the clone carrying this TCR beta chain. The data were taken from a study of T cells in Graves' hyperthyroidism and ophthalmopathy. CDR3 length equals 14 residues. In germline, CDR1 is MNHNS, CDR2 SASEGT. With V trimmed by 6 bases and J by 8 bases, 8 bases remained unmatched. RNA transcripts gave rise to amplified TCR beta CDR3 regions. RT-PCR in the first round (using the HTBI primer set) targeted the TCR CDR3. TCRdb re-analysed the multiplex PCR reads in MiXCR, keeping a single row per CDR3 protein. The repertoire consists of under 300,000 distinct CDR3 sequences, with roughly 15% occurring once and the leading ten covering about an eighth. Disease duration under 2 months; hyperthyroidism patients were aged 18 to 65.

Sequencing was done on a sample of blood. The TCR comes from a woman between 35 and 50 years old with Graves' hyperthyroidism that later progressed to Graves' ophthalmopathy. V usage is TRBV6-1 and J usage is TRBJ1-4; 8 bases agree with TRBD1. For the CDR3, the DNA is TGTGCCAGCAGGTTCGGGACAGGATACGAAAAACTGTTTTTT. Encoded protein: CASRFGTGYEKLFF.